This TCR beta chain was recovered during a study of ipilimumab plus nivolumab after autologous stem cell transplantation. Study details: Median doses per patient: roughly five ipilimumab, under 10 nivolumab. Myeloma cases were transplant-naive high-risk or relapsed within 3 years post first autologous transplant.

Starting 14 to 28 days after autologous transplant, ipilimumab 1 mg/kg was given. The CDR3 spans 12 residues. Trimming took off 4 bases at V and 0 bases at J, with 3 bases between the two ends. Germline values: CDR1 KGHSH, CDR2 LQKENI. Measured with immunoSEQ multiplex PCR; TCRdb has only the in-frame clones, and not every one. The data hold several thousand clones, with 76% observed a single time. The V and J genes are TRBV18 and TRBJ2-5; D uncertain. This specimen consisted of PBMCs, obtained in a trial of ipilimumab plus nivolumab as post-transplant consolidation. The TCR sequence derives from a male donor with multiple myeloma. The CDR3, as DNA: TGTGCCAGCTCACGTGACCAAGAGACCCAGTACTTC. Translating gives CASSRDQETQYF. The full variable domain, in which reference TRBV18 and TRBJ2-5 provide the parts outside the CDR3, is NAGVMQNPRHLVRRRGQEARLRCSPMKGHSHVYWYRQLPEEGLKFMVYLQKENIIDESGMPKERFSAEFPKEGPSILRIQQVVRGDSAAYFCASSRDQETQYFGPGTRLLVL.